These 9 T cell receptor beta chains originate from one sample sequenced in a study of T cell repertoires in ileal Crohn's disease. Measured with immunoSEQ multiplex PCR; TCRdb has only the in-frame clones, and not every one. The sample shows 17,000 or so clones, about 91% of them seen only once. The material sequenced was ileal tissue. The receptors come from an adult with Crohn's disease.

The chain is built from TRBV5-4 and TRBJ1-2, with a weak D call TRBD1 (5 bases). Germline V gene sequence: CDR1 SGHNT, CDR2 YYREEE (reference sequence). There are 13 residues in the CDR3. The V end was cut by 1 base, the J end by 8 bases, with 12 bases between. The CDR3 DNA reads TGTGCCAGCAGCTTGCTCGGGACTAAGGGCTACACCTTC. Protein sequence: CASSLLGTKGYTF.

The genes are TRBV5-1 and TRBJ2-1; D possibly corresponds to TRBD2 (6 bases). The V gene lost 2 bases and the J gene lost 0 bases, with 9 bases spanning the gap. Germline loops: CDR1 SGHRS, CDR2 YFSETQ. The CDR3 is made up of 15 amino acids. CDR3 in amino acids: CASSFSGSSYNEQFF. The DNA of the CDR3 is TGCGCCAGCAGCTTTAGCGGAAGCTCCTACAATGAGCAGTTCTTC.

The gene calls are TRBV6-1 and TRBJ1-4; D remains ambiguous. Germline loops: CDR1 MNHNS, CDR2 SASEGT. This CDR3 spans 14 amino acids. Between the trimmed V and J ends, which lost 8 bases and 0 bases, there was a span of 10 bases. CDR3 bases: TGTGCCAGCTATACCGGGGCAACTAATGAAAAACTGTTTTTT. Protein: CASYTGATNEKLFF.

This rearrangement joins TRBV18 to TRBJ1-4, with D possibly TRBD1 on 6 matching bases. The CDR3 consists of 15 residues. Trimming removed 3 bases at V and 8 bases at J, with 16 bases between. Germline-derived CDR1 and CDR2 are KGHSH and LQKENI. CDR3 sequence reads: CASSPQGQGNEKLFF. Written as DNA, the CDR3 is TGTGCCAGCTCACCTCAGGGCCAGGGGAACGAAAAACTGTTTTTT.

This clone came up once. The gene calls are TRBV6-4 and TRBJ2-1; TRBD2 matches at 8 bases. The germline CDR1 and CDR2 sequences are MRHNA and SNTAGT. The CDR3 length is 16 residues. After removal of 4 bases from V and 0 bases from J, the junction contained 5 bases not matched to a gene. In DNA form, the CDR3 reads TGTGCCAGCAGTGGCGAACTAGCGGCCTCCTACAATGAGCAGTTCTTC. As protein: CASSGELAASYNEQFF.

The rearrangement uses TRBV2 and TRBJ2-2, with 9 bases fitting TRBD1. This CDR3 has 15 residues. Losses at the gene ends were 6 bases for V and 6 bases for J; bases not matched to a gene: 8. The germline V gene has CDR1 SNHLY and CDR2 FYNNEI. CDR3 DNA sequence: TGTGCCAGCAGCCCCGGGACAGGGAAGGCCGGGGAGCTGTTTTTT. Its translation is CASSPGTGKAGELFF.

This chain uses TRBV7-9 with TRBJ1-2, with a weak D call TRBD1 (6 bases). This CDR3 is 15 amino acids long. The V and J ends lost 5 bases and 8 bases respectively, with 21 bases between them. The V gene's germline CDR1 is SEHNR and CDR2 FQNEAQ (reference sequence). The CDR3 nucleotides read TGTGCCAGCAGCCGCAACGTCGGGGGGCCGGGCGGCTACACCTTC. This codes for CASSRNVGGPGGYTF.

This chain uses TRBV7-3 with TRBJ2-1; TRBD2 matches 13 bases. With V trimmed by 6 bases and J by 5 bases, 4 bases remained unmatched. Germline lookup yields CDR1 SGHTA and CDR2 FQGTGA. This CDR3 is built from 15 residues. The CDR3 DNA reads TGTGCCAGCAGAACGGGACTAGCGGGAAACAATGAGCAGTTCTTC. It specifies CASRTGLAGNNEQFF. The variable domain in full, with the rest retrieved from reference TRBV7-3 and TRBJ2-1, is GAGVSQTPSNKVTEKGKYVELRCDPISGHTALYWYRQSLGQGPEFLIYFQGTGAADDSGLPNDRFFAVRPEGSVSTLKIQRTERGDSAVYLCASRTGLAGNNEQFFGPGTRLTVL.

V and J are TRBV5-4 and TRBJ2-2; 8 positions agree with TRBD2. The CDR3 extends over 15 amino acids. The J segment lost 4 bases and the V segment lost 2 bases, leaving 4 bases of the junction unmatched. Germline loops: CDR1 SGHNT, CDR2 YYREEE (reference sequence). This CDR3 reads CASSLAGVATGELFF. In nucleotides, the CDR3 is TGTGCCAGCAGCTTAGCGGGAGTCGCCACCGGGGAGCTGTTTTTT.